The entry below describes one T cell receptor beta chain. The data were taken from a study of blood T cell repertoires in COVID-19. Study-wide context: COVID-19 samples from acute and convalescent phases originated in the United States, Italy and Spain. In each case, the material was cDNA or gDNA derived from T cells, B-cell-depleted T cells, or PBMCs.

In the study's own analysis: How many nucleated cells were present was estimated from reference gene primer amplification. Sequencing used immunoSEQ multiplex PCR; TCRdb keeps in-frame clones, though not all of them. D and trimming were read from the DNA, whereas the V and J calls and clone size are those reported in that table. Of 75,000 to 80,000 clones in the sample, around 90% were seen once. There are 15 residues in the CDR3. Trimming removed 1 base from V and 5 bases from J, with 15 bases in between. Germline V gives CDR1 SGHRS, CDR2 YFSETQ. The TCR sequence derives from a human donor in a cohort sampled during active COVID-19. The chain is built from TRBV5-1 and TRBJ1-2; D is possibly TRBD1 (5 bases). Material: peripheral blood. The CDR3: CASSLQGLEGYGYTF. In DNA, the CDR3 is TGCGCCAGCAGCTTGCAGGGATTGGAGGGATATGGCTACACCTTC.